This T cell receptor beta chain was captured in a study of T-cell memory formation after mild COVID-19. Each CDR3 protein gets one entry after TCRdb re-called the 5' RACE reads with MiXCR. The sample yields 350,000 to 550,000 distinct CDR3 sequences, over 15% seen once. V shed 5 bases and J 0 bases; nucleotides not matched to a gene: 7. Germline loops: CDR1 SNHLY, CDR2 FYNNEI. This CDR3 contains 15 residues. The sequence came from a man younger than 30 who had mild COVID-19 (a few samples of this study predate the infection). Cell type and time point are not known. The V call is TRBV2, the J call TRBJ2-7; 7 bases align to TRBD2. The sequenced sample was PBMCs or a T cell subset sorted from them (not recorded which). CDR3 residues: CASSREEASSYEQYF. In DNA form, the CDR3 reads TGTGCCAGCAGTCGGGAGGAGGCGAGCTCCTACGAGCAGTACTTC.